What follows are 7 T cell receptor beta chains derived from one specimen sequenced in a study of vaccination and CD4 T cells after COVID-19. Researchers used the Oncomine TCR Beta short-read assay to sequence DNA from cultured CD4+ T cells. TCRdb ran MiXCR on the PCR reads and lists one entry per CDR3 protein. The table lists 7,600 or so distinct CDR3 sequences, less than 75% of them singletons. Treatment noted: approximately 9-day PBMC culture with coronavirus spike peptide pools or control peptides (ViraFEST assay). For these TCRs, the target antigens are not known. The specimen was CD4+ T cells from blood, cultured in vitro. Every receptor here comes from a human donor who had recovered from COVID-19.

The chain joins TRBV10-3 to TRBJ1-6; possible D gene TRBD1, 6 bases. This CDR3 is 13 amino acids long. Germline V gene lookup returns CDR1 ENHRY and CDR2 SYGVKD. V was shortened by 7 bases and J by 9 bases, with 13 bases between the two germline ends. The CDR3 sequence: CAIKGGNSSPLHF. The CDR3 nucleotides read TGTGCCATCAAGGGGGGCAATAGTTCACCCCTCCACTTT.

The J gene is TRBJ1-1, the V gene TRBV20-1, with 7 bases fitting TRBD1. CDR3 length: 10 residues. V was pared by 5 bases and J by 6 bases, with 0 bases of the junction left unmatched. Looked up from germline, CDR1 is DFQATT and CDR2 is SNEGSKA (reference sequence). CDR3 in DNA: TGCAGTGCTGACAGGGCTGAAGCTTTCTTT. Its protein is CSADRAEAFF.

The chain uses TRBV7-9 and TRBJ1-1; D may be TRBD1 (6 bases). The CDR3 consists of 16 residues. CDR1 and CDR2 from the germline V gene are SEHNR and FQNEAQ (reference sequence). Trimming removed 5 bases from V and 4 bases from J, with 20 bases in between. In nucleotides, the CDR3 is TGTGCCAGCAGCGCCCGGGCATCAGGGGTGGGCACTGAAGCTTTCTTT. Residues: CASSARASGVGTEAFF.

J is TRBJ2-2 and V is TRBV4-3, with TRBD1 identical over 7 bases. CDR3 size: 18 residues. Losses at the gene ends were 3 bases for V and 0 bases for J; bases not matched to a gene: 10. Per germline, CDR1 LGHNA and CDR2 YSLEER. In DNA form, the CDR3 reads TGCGCCAGCAGCCACCCCACCCAGGGGGACCCGAACACCGGGGAGCTGTTTTTT. This encodes CASSHPTQGDPNTGELFF.

This clonotype showed up just a few times. This rearrangement joins TRBV6-5 to TRBJ2-4; the D gene is possibly TRBD2 (5 bases). V lost 0 bases and J 1 base, leaving 10 bases between the germline ends. The CDR3 consists of 16 residues. Germline loops: CDR1 MNHEY, CDR2 SVGAGI. Here the CDR3 reads CASSYSGVGAKNIQYF. CDR3 coding DNA: TGTGCCAGCAGTTACTCGGGAGTAGGTGCCAAAAACATTCAGTACTTC.

This clonotype was observed a handful of times. The J gene is TRBJ1-5, the V gene TRBV7-9, with D uncertain. Trimming shortened V by 5 bases and J by 7 bases, and 18 bases separated the two germline ends. CDR3 length: 15 amino acids. Germline CDR1 reads SEHNR; CDR2 reads FQNEAQ (reference sequence). CDR3 amino acids: CASSLGRRDFQPQHF. DNA of the CDR3: TGTGCCAGCAGCCTCGGACGGAGAGACTTCCAGCCCCAGCATTTT.

The chain links TRBV11-3 to TRBJ2-5, with D hard to call. V was shortened by 4 bases and J by 5 bases, with 17 bases between the two germline ends. Germline V CDR1 and CDR2: SGHNT, YENEEA. This CDR3 has 15 amino acids. CDR3 sequence: CASSSIIRAYETQYF. CDR3 nucleotides: TGTGCCAGCAGCTCAATTATCCGGGCGTATGAGACCCAGTACTTC.